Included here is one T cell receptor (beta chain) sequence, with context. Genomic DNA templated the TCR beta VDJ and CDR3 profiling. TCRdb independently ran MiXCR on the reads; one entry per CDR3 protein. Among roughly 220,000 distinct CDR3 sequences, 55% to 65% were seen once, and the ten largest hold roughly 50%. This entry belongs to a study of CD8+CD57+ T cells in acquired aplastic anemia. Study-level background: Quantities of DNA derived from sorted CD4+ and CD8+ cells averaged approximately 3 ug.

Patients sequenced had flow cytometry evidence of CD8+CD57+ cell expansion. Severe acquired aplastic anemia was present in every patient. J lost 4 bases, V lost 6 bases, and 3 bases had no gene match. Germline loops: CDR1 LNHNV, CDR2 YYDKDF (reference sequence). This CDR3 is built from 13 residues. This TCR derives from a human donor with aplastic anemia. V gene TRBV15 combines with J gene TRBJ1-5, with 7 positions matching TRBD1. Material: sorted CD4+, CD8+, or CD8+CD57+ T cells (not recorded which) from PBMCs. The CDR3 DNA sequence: TGTGCCACCAGGGCAGGGGGAAATCAGCCCCAGCATTTT. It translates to CATRAGGNQPQHF.